The entry below gives a single T cell receptor (beta chain) sequence along with its context. The data were taken from a study of monozygotic twins with inflammatory bowel disease. Blood was drawn at under 3 ml per donor. The template was total RNA from whole blood, with no T cell sorting. Reanalyzing the 5' RACE reads, TCRdb keeps one entry per CDR3 protein, without DNA. The sample's table shows fewer than 450,000 distinct CDR3 sequences. This CDR3 spans 17 amino acids. CDR1 is LGHNA, CDR2 YSLEER, per germline. This sequence was found in a human donor with ulcerative colitis or Crohn's disease, or a healthy co-twin of an affected twin (not recorded which). Sequencing was performed on blood. The genes are TRBV4-3 and TRBJ2-2; TCRdb calls TRBD1, which cannot be checked without DNA. The CDR3 spells CASSQKPGGGDTGELFF.